This TCR beta chain was sequenced during a study of blood T cell repertoires in COVID-19. Study background: The United States, Italy and Spain supplied acute and convalescent COVID-19 samples. PBMCs, B-cell-depleted T cells, or T cells provided the cDNA or gDNA that made up the material.

The germline V and J ends were trimmed by 8 bases and 6 bases, with 10 bases remaining between them. The CDR3 totals 11 residues. Per the germline V gene, CDR1 is ENHRY and CDR2 is SYGVKD. Per the original methods: Amplifying reference gene primers gave estimates of nucleated cell counts. Produced via immunoSEQ multiplex PCR; TCRdb's table is partial and in-frame only. The D gene and trimming were derived from the DNA, and the V and J assignments and clone size from that table. The data hold about 55,000 clones, with roughly 90% observed a single time. The sequencing sample was made of peripheral blood. The sequence came from an elderly man with acute or convalescent COVID-19. This chain joins TRBV10-3 and TRBJ1-1; D possibly corresponds to TRBD1 (5 bases). The CDR3 sequence: CAIGGDSEAFF. In nucleotides, the CDR3 is TGTGCCATCGGGGGGGACTCTGAAGCTTTCTTT.